This entry is about one T cell receptor (beta chain). The data belong to a study of blood T cell repertoires in COVID-19. Overall study: COVID-19 samples from acute and convalescent phases originated in the United States, Italy and Spain.

The CDR3 covers 15 residues. CDR1 and CDR2 (germline): SGHRS, YFSETQ. The V gene lost 6 bases and the J gene lost 3 bases, with 19 bases spanning the gap. Measured with immunoSEQ multiplex PCR; TCRdb has only the in-frame clones, and not every one. The sample carries about 42,000 clones, around 91% recorded once. This chain joins TRBV5-1 and TRBJ2-7; possibly TRBD1 for D (5 bases). The TCR was taken from a man aged 30-40 years with active or convalescent COVID-19. Sequencing input: peripheral blood. CDR3 loop: CASTPWAGFSYEQYF. The CDR3 region has the DNA TGCGCCAGCACCCCCTGGGCAGGGTTTAGCTACGAGCAGTACTTC.